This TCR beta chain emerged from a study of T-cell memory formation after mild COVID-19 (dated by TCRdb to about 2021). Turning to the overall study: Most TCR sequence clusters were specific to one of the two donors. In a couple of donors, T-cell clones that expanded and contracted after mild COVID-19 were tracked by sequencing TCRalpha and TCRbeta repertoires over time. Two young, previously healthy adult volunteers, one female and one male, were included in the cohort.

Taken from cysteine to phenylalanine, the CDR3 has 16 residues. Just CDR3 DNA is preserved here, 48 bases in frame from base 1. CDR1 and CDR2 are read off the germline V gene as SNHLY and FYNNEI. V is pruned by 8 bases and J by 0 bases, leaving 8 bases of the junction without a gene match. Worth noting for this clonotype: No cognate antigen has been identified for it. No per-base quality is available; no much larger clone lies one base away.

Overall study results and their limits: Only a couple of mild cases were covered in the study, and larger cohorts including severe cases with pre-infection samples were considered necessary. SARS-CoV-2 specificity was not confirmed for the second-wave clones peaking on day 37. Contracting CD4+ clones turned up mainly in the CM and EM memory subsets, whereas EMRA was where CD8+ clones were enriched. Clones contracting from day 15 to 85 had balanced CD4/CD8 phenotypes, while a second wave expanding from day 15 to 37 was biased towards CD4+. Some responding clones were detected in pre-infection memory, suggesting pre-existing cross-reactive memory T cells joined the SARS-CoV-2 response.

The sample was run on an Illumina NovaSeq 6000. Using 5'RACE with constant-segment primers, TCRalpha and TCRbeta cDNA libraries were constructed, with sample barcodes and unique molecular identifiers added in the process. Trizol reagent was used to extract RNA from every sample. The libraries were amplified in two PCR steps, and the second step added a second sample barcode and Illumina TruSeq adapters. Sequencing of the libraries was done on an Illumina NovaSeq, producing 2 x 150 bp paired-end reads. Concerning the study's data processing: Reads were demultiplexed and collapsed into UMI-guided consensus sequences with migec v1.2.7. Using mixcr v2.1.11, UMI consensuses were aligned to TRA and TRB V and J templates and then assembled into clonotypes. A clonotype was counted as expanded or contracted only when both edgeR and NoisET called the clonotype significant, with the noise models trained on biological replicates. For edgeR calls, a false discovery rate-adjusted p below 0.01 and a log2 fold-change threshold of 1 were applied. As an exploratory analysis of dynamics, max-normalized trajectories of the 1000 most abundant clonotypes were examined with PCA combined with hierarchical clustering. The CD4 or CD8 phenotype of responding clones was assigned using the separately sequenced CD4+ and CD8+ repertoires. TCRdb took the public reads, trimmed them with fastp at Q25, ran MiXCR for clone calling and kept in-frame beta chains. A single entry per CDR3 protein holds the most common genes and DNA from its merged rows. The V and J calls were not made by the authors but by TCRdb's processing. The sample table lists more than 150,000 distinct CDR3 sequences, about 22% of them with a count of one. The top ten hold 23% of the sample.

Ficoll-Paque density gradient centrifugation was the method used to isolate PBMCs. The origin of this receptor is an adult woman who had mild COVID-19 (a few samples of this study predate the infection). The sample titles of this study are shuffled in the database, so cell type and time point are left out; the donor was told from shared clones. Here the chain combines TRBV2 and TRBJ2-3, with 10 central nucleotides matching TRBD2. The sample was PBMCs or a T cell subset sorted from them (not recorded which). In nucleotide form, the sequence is TGTGCCAGCCGAACTTGGGGACTAGCGAGCACAGATACGCAGTATTTT. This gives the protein CASRTWGLASTDTQYF.